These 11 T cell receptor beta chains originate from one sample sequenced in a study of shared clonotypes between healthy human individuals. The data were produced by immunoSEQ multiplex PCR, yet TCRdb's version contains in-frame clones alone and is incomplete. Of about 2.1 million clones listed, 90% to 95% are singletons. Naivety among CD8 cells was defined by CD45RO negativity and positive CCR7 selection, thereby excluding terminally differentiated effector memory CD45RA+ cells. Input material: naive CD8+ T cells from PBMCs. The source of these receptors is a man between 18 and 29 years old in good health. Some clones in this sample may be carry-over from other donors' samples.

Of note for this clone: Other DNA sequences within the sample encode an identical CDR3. The CDR3 DNA reads as TGTGCCAGCAGTCTCATGGGGGACGAGCAGTACTTC. It translates to CASSLMGDEQYF. This chain connects TRBV27 to TRBJ2-7, with D possibly called TRBD1 or TRBD2 (5 bases each). The V gene's germline CDR1 is MNHEY and CDR2 SMNVEV (reference sequence). With 5 bases removed from V and 5 bases from J, the gap between germline ends came to 10 bases. The CDR3 runs to 12 residues.

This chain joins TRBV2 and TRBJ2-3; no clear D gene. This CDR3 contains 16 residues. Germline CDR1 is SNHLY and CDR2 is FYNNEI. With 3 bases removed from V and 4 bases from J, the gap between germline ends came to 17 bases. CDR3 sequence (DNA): TGTGCCAGCAGTGAGATCGGCCCCATCTCCCCAGATACGCAGTATTTT. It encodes CASSEIGPISPDTQYF.

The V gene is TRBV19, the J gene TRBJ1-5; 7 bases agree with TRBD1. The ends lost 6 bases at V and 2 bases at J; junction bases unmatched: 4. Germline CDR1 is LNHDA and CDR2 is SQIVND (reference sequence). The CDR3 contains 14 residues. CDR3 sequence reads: CASRHRGRNQPQHF. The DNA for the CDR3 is TGTGCCAGTAGGCACAGGGGTCGCAATCAGCCCCAGCATTTT.

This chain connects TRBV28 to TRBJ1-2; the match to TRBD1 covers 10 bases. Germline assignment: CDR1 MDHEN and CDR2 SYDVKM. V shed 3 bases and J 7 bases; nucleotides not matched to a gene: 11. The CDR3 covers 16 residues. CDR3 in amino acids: CASSFPTGGVISGYTF. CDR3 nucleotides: TGTGCCAGCAGTTTCCCGACAGGGGGCGTAATTAGTGGCTACACCTTC.

CDR3 nucleotides: TGTGCCAGCAGTATACAGGGGTACGGCTACACCTTC. This gives the protein CASSIQGYGYTF. The chain carries TRBV28 and TRBJ1-2; TRBD1 agrees at 7 bases. Germline values: CDR1 MDHEN, CDR2 SYDVKM. The V and J ends lost 5 bases and 8 bases, in that order; junction bases with no gene match: 5. The CDR3 extends over 12 amino acids.

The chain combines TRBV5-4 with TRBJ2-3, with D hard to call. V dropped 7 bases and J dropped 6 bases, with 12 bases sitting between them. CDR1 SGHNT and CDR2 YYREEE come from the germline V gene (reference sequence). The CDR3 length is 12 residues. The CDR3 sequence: CASRIPGDTQYF. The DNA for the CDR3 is TGTGCCAGCCGAATTCCAGGCGATACGCAGTATTTT. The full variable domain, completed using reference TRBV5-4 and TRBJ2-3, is ETGVTQSPTHLIKTRGQQVTLRCSSQSGHNTVSWYQQALGQGPQFIFQYYREEENGRGNFPPRFSGLQFPNYSSELNVNALELDDSALYLCASRIPGDTQYFGPGTRLTVL.

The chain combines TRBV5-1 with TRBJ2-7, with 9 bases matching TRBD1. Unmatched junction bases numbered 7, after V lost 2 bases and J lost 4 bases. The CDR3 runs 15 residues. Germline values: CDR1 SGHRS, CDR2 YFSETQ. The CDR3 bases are TGCGCCAGCAGCTTCAGAACAGGGGGCCAATACGAGCAGTACTTC. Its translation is CASSFRTGGQYEQYF.

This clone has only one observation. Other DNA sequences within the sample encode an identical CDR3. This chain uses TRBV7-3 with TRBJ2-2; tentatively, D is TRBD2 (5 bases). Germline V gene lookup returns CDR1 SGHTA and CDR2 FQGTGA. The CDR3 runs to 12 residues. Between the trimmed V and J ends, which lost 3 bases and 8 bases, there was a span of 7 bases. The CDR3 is CASSFGNGELFF. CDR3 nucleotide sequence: TGTGCCAGCAGCTTCGGGAATGGGGAGCTGTTTTTT.

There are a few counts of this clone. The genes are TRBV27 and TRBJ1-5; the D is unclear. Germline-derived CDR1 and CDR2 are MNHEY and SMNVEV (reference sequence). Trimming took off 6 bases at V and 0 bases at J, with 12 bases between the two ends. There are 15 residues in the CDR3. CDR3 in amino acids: CASSYSLYSNQPQHF. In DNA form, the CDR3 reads TGTGCCAGCAGCTACAGTCTTTATAGCAATCAGCCCCAGCATTTT.

The CDR3 DNA reads as TGTGCCAGCAGCCTGACAGGGGCGGGAGGAGAGACCCAGTACTTC. This sequence encodes CASSLTGAGGETQYF. The chain uses TRBV7-3 and TRBJ2-5; D tentatively reads TRBD1 or TRBD2 (8 bases each). Trimming cost V 5 bases and J 4 bases, with 17 bases left between them. CDR3 length equals 15 residues. The germline CDR1 and CDR2 sequences are SGHTA and FQGTGA. The complete variable domain, with remaining parts taken from reference TRBV7-3 and TRBJ2-5, reads GAGVSQTPSNKVTEKGKYVELRCDPISGHTALYWYRQSLGQGPEFLIYFQGTGAADDSGLPNDRFFAVRPEGSVSTLKIQRTERGDSAVYLCASSLTGAGGETQYFGPGTRLLVL.

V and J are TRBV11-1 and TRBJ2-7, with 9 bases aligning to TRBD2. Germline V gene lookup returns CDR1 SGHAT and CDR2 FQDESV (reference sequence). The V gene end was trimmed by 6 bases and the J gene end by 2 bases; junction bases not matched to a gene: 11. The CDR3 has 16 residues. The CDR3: CASSWGGLAGTYEQYF. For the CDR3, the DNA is TGTGCCAGCAGTTGGGGGGGCCTAGCGGGAACCTACGAGCAGTACTTC.